Here is one T cell receptor beta chain with its context. The antigen is undetermined. One end of the junction is discordant with germline, which a read error may explain. This specimen includes other DNA sequences encoding the same CDR3. Vbeta (60) and Jbeta (13) primers were used in the PCR. The data were produced by immunoSEQ multiplex PCR, yet TCRdb's version contains in-frame clones alone and is incomplete. The sample includes nearly 200,000 clones, roughly 77% of them seen just once. The data originate from a study of cytomegalovirus exposure and HLA in healthy donors. Study details: For the approximately 410 genotyped donors, about 79% fell within the Caucasian-associated ancestry cluster.

Study-wide results and limits: TCR beta chains numbering approximately 150 were designated cytomegalovirus-associated. Some public TCRs appeared in many individuals, while most sequences were rare. In presence/absence analyses, roughly uniform sequencing depth across donors was assumed.

The CDR3 has 14 residues. Per the germline V gene, CDR1 is SGHNT and CDR2 is YYREEE (reference sequence). The origin of this receptor is a male donor in good health and CMV-seropositive. The genes are TRBV5-4 and TRBJ2-7; weak D call: TRBD2 (6 bases). The sequenced sample consisted of PBMCs. The CDR3 sequence: CASSGGAGSYEQYF. CDR3 coding DNA: TGTGCCAGCAGCGGGGGAGCGGGTTCCTATGAGCAGTACTTC.